Listed below are T cell receptor beta chains from one sample, sequenced in a study of T cells in Graves' hyperthyroidism and ophthalmopathy. Each CDR3 protein is one row after TCRdb ran MiXCR on the multiplex PCR reads. The sample has about 660,000 distinct CDR3 sequences; about 45% are singletons. The specimen sequenced was peripheral blood or thyroid tissue (not recorded which). These receptors were taken from an adult man with Graves' disease, either hyperthyroidism or ophthalmopathy (not recorded which). The CDR3 runs from the conserved cysteine through the conserved F or W. A D gene is named only where the DNA matches it firmly. Size is omitted from some rows. Given values are once, few, many or a class for expanded clones.

CDR3 protein: CASSGPGTTGETQYF
CDR3 DNA: TGTGCCAGCAGTGGACCCGGGACAACTGGAGAGACCCAGTACTTC
J gene: TRBJ2-5
V gene: TRBV6-5
clone size: -
D gene: -

CDR3 protein: CASSLDTVNTEAFF
CDR3 DNA: TGTGCCAGCAGCTTAGATACGGTGAACACTGAAGCTTTCTTT
J gene: TRBJ1-1
V gene: TRBV5-1
clone size: many
D gene: -

CDR3 protein: CASSEAGPSAAQHF
CDR3 DNA: TGTGCCAGCAGTGAAGCGGGTCCATCGGCCGCCCAGCATTTT
J gene: TRBJ1-5
V gene: TRBV2
clone size: many
D gene: -

CDR3 protein: CSARARGQGHSPLHF
CDR3 DNA: TGCAGTGCTAGAGCCAGGGGGCAGGGCCATTCACCCCTCCACTTT
J gene: TRBJ1-6
V gene: TRBV20-1
clone size: -
D gene: TRBD1

CDR3 protein: CATPGTSGVEQYF
CDR3 DNA: TGTGCCACACCCGGGACTAGCGGGGTCGAGCAGTACTTC
J gene: TRBJ2-7
V gene: TRBV24-1
clone size: many
D gene: TRBD2

CDR3 protein: CSAKDRGLRQPQHF
CDR3 DNA: TGCAGTGCTAAGGACAGGGGGCTCCGGCAGCCCCAGCATTTT
J gene: TRBJ1-5
V gene: TRBV20-1
clone size: few
D gene: TRBD1

CDR3 protein: CASSNAGGSGYEQYF
CDR3 DNA: TGTGCCAGCAGCAACGCTGGGGGATCTGGCTACGAGCAGTACTTC
J gene: TRBJ2-7
V gene: TRBV7-6
clone size: -
D gene: -

CDR3 protein: CSASPDGTRQETQYF
CDR3 DNA: TGCAGTGCTAGCCCAGACGGGACAAGACAAGAGACCCAGTACTTC
J gene: TRBJ2-5
V gene: TRBV20-1
clone size: many
D gene: -

CDR3 protein: CASSPGTSGIHEQYF
CDR3 DNA: TGTGCCAGTAGTCCCGGGACTAGCGGGATCCACGAGCAGTACTTC
J gene: TRBJ2-7
V gene: TRBV19
clone size: -
D gene: TRBD2

CDR3 protein: CAWSAPGQGTDEQYF
CDR3 DNA: TGTGCCTGGAGTGCCCCGGGACAGGGAACGGACGAGCAGTACTTC
J gene: TRBJ2-7
V gene: TRBV7-2
clone size: -
D gene: TRBD1

CDR3 protein: CASRLERAEETQYF
CDR3 DNA: TGTGCCAGCAGATTAGAGCGGGCTGAAGAGACCCAGTACTTC
J gene: TRBJ2-5
V gene: TRBV7-2
clone size: -
D gene: -

CDR3 protein: CASCRGFQETQYF
CDR3 DNA: TGTGCCAGCTGCCGGGGATTTCAAGAGACCCAGTACTTC
J gene: TRBJ2-5
V gene: TRBV2
clone size: -
D gene: -

CDR3 protein: CASSHYGVTVNSNQPQHF
CDR3 DNA: TGTGCCAGCAGTCATTATGGGGTGACAGTGAATAGCAATCAGCCCCAGCATTTT
J gene: TRBJ1-5
V gene: TRBV10-3
clone size: -
D gene: -

CDR3 protein: CASSESGGGSQPRHF
CDR3 DNA: TGTGCCAGCAGTGAAAGTGGAGGGGGGAGTCAGCCCCGGCATTTT
J gene: TRBJ1-5
V gene: TRBV2
clone size: -
D gene: -

CDR3 protein: CASSVDLAGVNEQHF
CDR3 DNA: TGTGCCAGCAGCGTAGATTTAGCGGGAGTGAACGAGCAGCACTTC
J gene: TRBJ2-7
V gene: TRBV9
clone size: -
D gene: TRBD2

CDR3 protein: CSASEQRTPLHF
CDR3 DNA: TGCAGTGCTAGTGAACAGCGGACGCCCCTCCACTTT
J gene: TRBJ1-6
V gene: TRBV20-1
clone size: -
D gene: -

CDR3 protein: CASSPDPLSNYGYTF
CDR3 DNA: TGTGCCAGCAGCCCCGACCCGCTTTCTAACTATGGCTACACCTTC
J gene: TRBJ1-2
V gene: TRBV3-1
clone size: -
D gene: -

CDR3 protein: CASSQGVRSSYEQYF
CDR3 DNA: TGTGCCAGCAGCCAAGGAGTTAGGAGCTCCTACGAGCAGTACTTC
J gene: TRBJ2-7
V gene: TRBV14
clone size: few
D gene: -

CDR3 protein: CACSHDRGEKLFF
CDR3 DNA: TGTGCCTGTAGTCACGACAGAGGGGAAAAACTGTTTTTT
J gene: TRBJ1-4
V gene: TRBV19
clone size: -
D gene: -

CDR3 protein: CAISAAPGGYGYTF
CDR3 DNA: TGTGCCATCAGTGCGGCCCCCGGAGGGTATGGCTACACCTTC
J gene: TRBJ1-2
V gene: TRBV10-3
clone size: -
D gene: -

CDR3 protein: CSAPDRVDEKLFF
CDR3 DNA: TGCAGTGCTCCGGACAGGGTGGACGAAAAACTGTTTTTT
J gene: TRBJ1-4
V gene: TRBV20-1
clone size: -
D gene: TRBD1

CDR3 protein: CSATGFQETQYF
CDR3 DNA: TGCAGTGCTACGGGATTTCAAGAGACCCAGTACTTC
J gene: TRBJ2-5
V gene: TRBV20-1
clone size: -
D gene: -

CDR3 protein: CASSTGPLNNQPQHF
CDR3 DNA: TGTGCCAGCAGTACTGGACCCCTCAACAATCAGCCCCAGCATTTT
J gene: TRBJ1-5
V gene: TRBV6-5
clone size: -
D gene: -

CDR3 protein: CASSSRDPNLAGTETQYF
CDR3 DNA: TGTGCCAGCAGCTCCCGCGATCCGAACCTAGCGGGGACAGAGACCCAGTACTTC
J gene: TRBJ2-5
V gene: TRBV9
clone size: -
D gene: TRBD2

CDR3 protein: CASSAFPGNQPQHF
CDR3 DNA: TGCGCCAGCAGCGCCTTTCCAGGCAATCAGCCCCAGCATTTT
J gene: TRBJ1-5
V gene: TRBV5-1
clone size: -
D gene: -

CDR3 protein: CASSLRARDSPLHF
CDR3 DNA: TGTGCCAGCAGCTTAAGGGCCCGGGATTCACCCCTCCACTTT
J gene: TRBJ1-6
V gene: TRBV7-2
clone size: -
D gene: -

CDR3 protein: CAISPEVGSNQPQHF
CDR3 DNA: TGTGCCATCAGTCCTGAGGTCGGTAGCAATCAGCCCCAGCATTTT
J gene: TRBJ1-5
V gene: TRBV10-3
clone size: -
D gene: -

CDR3 protein: CASSWGQRNYGYTF
CDR3 DNA: TGTGCCAGCAGCTGGGGACAGAGAAACTATGGCTACACCTTC
J gene: TRBJ1-2
V gene: TRBV7-2
clone size: -
D gene: TRBD1

CDR3 protein: CASSLQGIHTEAFF
CDR3 DNA: TGTGCCAGCAGCTTGCAGGGGATCCACACTGAAGCTTTCTTT
J gene: TRBJ1-1
V gene: TRBV7-9
clone size: many
D gene: -

CDR3 protein: CASRPGTSVHEQYF
CDR3 DNA: TGTGCCAGCAGGCCCGGGACTAGCGTTCATGAGCAGTACTTC
J gene: TRBJ2-7
V gene: TRBV2
clone size: -
D gene: TRBD2

CDR3 protein: CASTPRREVLGYTF
CDR3 DNA: TGTGCCAGCACACCGAGGCGGGAGGTCTTGGGCTACACCTTC
J gene: TRBJ1-2
V gene: TRBV2
clone size: -
D gene: -

CDR3 protein: CAIRRGGGGGLRETQYF
CDR3 DNA: TGTGCCATCAGGCGTGGGGGCGGCGGGGGGCTCCGGGAGACCCAGTACTTC
J gene: TRBJ2-5
V gene: TRBV10-3
clone size: -
D gene: TRBD2

CDR3 protein: CASSLGPGANSPLHF
CDR3 DNA: TGTGCCAGCAGCTTAGGTCCAGGCGCTAATTCACCCCTCCACTTT
J gene: TRBJ1-6
V gene: TRBV7-2
clone size: few
D gene: -

CDR3 protein: CSVEEQAREKLFF
CDR3 DNA: TGCAGCGTTGAAGAGCAGGCGCGTGAAAAACTGTTTTTT
J gene: TRBJ1-4
V gene: TRBV29-1
clone size: many
D gene: -

CDR3 protein: CASSIKWDRVYGYTF
CDR3 DNA: TGTGCCAGTAGTATAAAGTGGGACAGGGTATATGGCTACACCTTC
J gene: TRBJ1-2
V gene: TRBV19
clone size: -
D gene: TRBD1

CDR3 protein: CASSFTGTEGYTF
CDR3 DNA: TGTGCCAGCAGCTTTACCGGGACGGAGGGCTACACCTTC
J gene: TRBJ1-2
V gene: TRBV7-2
clone size: many
D gene: -

CDR3 protein: CSVVGGQGPGYTF
CDR3 DNA: TGCAGCGTTGTTGGGGGGCAGGGGCCTGGCTACACCTTC
J gene: TRBJ1-2
V gene: TRBV29-1
clone size: once
D gene: -

CDR3 protein: CASSRGTSNSYEQYF
CDR3 DNA: TGTGCCAGCAGCAGAGGGACTAGCAACTCCTACGAGCAGTACTTC
J gene: TRBJ2-7
V gene: TRBV7-2
clone size: few
D gene: TRBD2

CDR3 protein: CASSQGQNTGELFF
CDR3 DNA: TGCGCCAGCAGCCAAGGACAAAACACCGGGGAGCTGTTTTTT
J gene: TRBJ2-2
V gene: TRBV7-9
clone size: few
D gene: -

CDR3 protein: CASNELGAPETQYF
CDR3 DNA: TGTGCCAGCAATGAGCTAGGGGCGCCGGAGACCCAGTACTTC
J gene: TRBJ2-5
V gene: TRBV9
clone size: -
D gene: -

CDR3 protein: CASVRGRGDGYTF
CDR3 DNA: TGTGCGAGCGTGCGTGGCAGAGGGGACGGCTACACCTTC
J gene: TRBJ1-2
V gene: TRBV7-2
clone size: -
D gene: -

CDR3 protein: CAISETYEQYF
CDR3 DNA: TGTGCCATCAGTGAAACCTACGAGCAGTACTTC
J gene: TRBJ2-7
V gene: TRBV10-3
clone size: -
D gene: -

CDR3 protein: CASSLETGIANQPQHF
CDR3 DNA: TGTGCCAGCAGCTTAGAGACAGGCATAGCCAATCAGCCCCAGCATTTT
J gene: TRBJ1-5
V gene: TRBV11-2
clone size: -
D gene: -

CDR3 protein: CASSLSSGVNTEAFF
CDR3 DNA: TGTGCCAGCAGTTTATCGTCCGGGGTGAACACTGAAGCTTTCTTT
J gene: TRBJ1-1
V gene: TRBV6-5
clone size: few
D gene: -

CDR3 protein: CAYSWVGTEAFF
CDR3 DNA: TGTGCCTACTCTTGGGTGGGCACTGAAGCTTTCTTT
J gene: TRBJ1-1
V gene: TRBV24-1
clone size: -
D gene: -

CDR3 protein: CATSQGSGNTIYF
CDR3 DNA: TGTGCCACCAGTCAGGGGTCTGGAAACACCATATATTTT
J gene: TRBJ1-3
V gene: TRBV2
clone size: many
D gene: -

CDR3 protein: CASKTDRQQSSYEQYF
CDR3 DNA: TGTGCCAGCAAAACAGACAGACAACAGAGCTCCTACGAGCAGTACTTC
J gene: TRBJ2-7
V gene: TRBV2
clone size: -
D gene: -

CDR3 protein: CASLGPYGYTF
CDR3 DNA: TGTGCCAGCCTCGGACCGTATGGCTACACCTTC
J gene: TRBJ1-2
V gene: TRBV6-5
clone size: many
D gene: -

CDR3 protein: CASSSPGQGEGLDGFYGYTF
CDR3 DNA: TGTGCCAGCAGCTCCCCGGGACAGGGAGAAGGGCTGGACGGGTTCTATGGCTACACCTTC
J gene: TRBJ1-2
V gene: TRBV7-9
clone size: -
D gene: TRBD1

CDR3 protein: CSARGTDYGYTF
CDR3 DNA: TGCAGTGCTAGGGGGACGGATTATGGCTACACCTTC
J gene: TRBJ1-2
V gene: TRBV20-1
clone size: many
D gene: -

CDR3 protein: CSVLALQETQYF
CDR3 DNA: TGCAGCGTTCTAGCGCTCCAAGAGACCCAGTACTTC
J gene: TRBJ2-5
V gene: TRBV29-1
clone size: many
D gene: -

CDR3 protein: CASSLPQGEHIYF
CDR3 DNA: TGTGCCAGCAGCTTACCCCAGGGGGAACACATATATTTT
J gene: TRBJ1-3
V gene: TRBV7-9
clone size: -
D gene: TRBD1

CDR3 protein: CSASRAGYSSEQYF
CDR3 DNA: TGCAGTGCTAGTAGGGCAGGCTACTCCAGCGAGCAGTACTTC
J gene: TRBJ2-7
V gene: TRBV20-1
clone size: -
D gene: -

CDR3 protein: CSAADPWEQYF
CDR3 DNA: TGCAGTGCTGCAGACCCTTGGGAGCAGTACTTC
J gene: TRBJ2-7
V gene: TRBV20-1
clone size: many
D gene: -

CDR3 protein: CAISEGGGREKLFF
CDR3 DNA: TGTGCCATCAGTGAAGGAGGAGGGCGAGAAAAACTGTTTTTT
J gene: TRBJ1-4
V gene: TRBV10-3
clone size: many
D gene: -